This T cell receptor beta chain was recovered during a study of cytomegalovirus exposure and HLA in healthy donors. Study-level results: It was likely that a cluster of highly shared sequence variants was a sequencing artifact. A few chains tied to CMV proved CMV antigen-specific in vitro. By a later analysis, the bulk of CMV-associated TCR beta chains appeared HLA-restricted. Among immune exposure information, only CMV serostatus was available.

V shed 5 bases and J shed 1 base, with 6 bases lying between them. Germline V gene lookup returns CDR1 MNHEY and CDR2 SVGAGI. This CDR3 has 14 amino acids. Note on this clone: Its antigen is undetermined.

The primer mix had 60 Vbeta and 13 Jbeta primers. Measured with immunoSEQ multiplex PCR; TCRdb has only the in-frame clones, and not every one. The table includes 100,000 to 150,000 clones, 60% to 75% detected once. The TCR originated in a woman between 50 and 59 years old in good health and CMV-seropositive. Sequenced material: PBMCs. The genes are TRBV6-5 and TRBJ2-6, with no clear D. For the CDR3, the DNA is TGTGCCAGCAGTGAAACATCTGGGGCCAACGTCCTGACTTTC. Its protein product is CASSETSGANVLTF.